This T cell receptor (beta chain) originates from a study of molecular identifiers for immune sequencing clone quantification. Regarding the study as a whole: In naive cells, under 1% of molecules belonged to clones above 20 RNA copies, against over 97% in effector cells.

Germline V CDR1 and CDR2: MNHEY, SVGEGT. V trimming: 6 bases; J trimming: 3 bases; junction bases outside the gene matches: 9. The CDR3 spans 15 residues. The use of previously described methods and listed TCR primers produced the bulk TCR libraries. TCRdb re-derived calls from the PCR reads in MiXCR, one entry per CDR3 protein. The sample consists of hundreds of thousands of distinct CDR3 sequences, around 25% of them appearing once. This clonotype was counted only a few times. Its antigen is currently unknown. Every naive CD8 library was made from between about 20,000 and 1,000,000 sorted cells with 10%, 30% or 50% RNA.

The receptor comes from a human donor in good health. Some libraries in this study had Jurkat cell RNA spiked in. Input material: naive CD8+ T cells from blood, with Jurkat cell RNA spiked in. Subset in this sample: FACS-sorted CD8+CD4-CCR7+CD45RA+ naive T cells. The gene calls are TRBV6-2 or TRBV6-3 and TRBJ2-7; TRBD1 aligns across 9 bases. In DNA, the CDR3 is TGTGCCAGCAGAGAAGAGGTGGGACAGGGCTACGAGCAGTACTTC. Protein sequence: CASREEVGQGYEQYF.